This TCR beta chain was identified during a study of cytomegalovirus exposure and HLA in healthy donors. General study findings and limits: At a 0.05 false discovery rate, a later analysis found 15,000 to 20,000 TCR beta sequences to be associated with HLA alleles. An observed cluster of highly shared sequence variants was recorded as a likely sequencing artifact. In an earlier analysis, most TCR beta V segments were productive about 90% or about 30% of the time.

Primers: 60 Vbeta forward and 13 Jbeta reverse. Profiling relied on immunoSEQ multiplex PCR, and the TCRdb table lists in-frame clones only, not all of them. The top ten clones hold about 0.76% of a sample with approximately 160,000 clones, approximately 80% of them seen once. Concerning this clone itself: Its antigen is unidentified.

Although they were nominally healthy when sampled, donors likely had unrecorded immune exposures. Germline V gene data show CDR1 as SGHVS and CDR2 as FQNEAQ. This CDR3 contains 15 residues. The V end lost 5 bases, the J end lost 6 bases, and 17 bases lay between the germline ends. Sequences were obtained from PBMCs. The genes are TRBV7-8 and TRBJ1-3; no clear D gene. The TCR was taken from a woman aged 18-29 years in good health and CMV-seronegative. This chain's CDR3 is CASSADIRLQNTIYF. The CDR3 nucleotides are TGTGCCAGCAGCGCAGACATCCGCTTACAAAACACCATATATTTT.